The 15 T cell receptor beta chains presented below share a single source sample, sequenced in a study of CXCR3-negative and CXCR3-positive naive CD8 T cells. cDNA libraries for TRB were generated by 5' RACE incorporating UMI labels. TCRdb processed the 5' RACE reads again and assigns one entry to each CDR3 protein, with no DNA. The sample includes fewer than 90,000 distinct CDR3 sequences. Their target antigens are unknown. General observations from the study: Naive cells with CXCR3 showed TRB CDR3s that were more hydrophobic than those in CXCR3-negative naive cells.

The specimen sequenced was naive CXCR3+ CD8+ T cells from blood. Subset denoted: CD45RO-CCR7+CD27+CD95- naive CD8+ T cells expressing CXCR3 (TNR3+). The receptors were gathered from a human donor in good health. Some clones in this sample may be carry-over from other donors' samples.

The chain is built from TRBV5-1 and TRBJ2-1; lacking DNA, the TRBD1 call made by TCRdb goes unchecked. Per the germline V gene, CDR1 is SGHRS and CDR2 is YFSETQ. The length of the CDR3 is 13 residues. CDR3 sequence reads: CASSPLFPGEQFF.

This rearrangement joins TRBV29-1 to TRBJ2-7. This CDR3 is 13 amino acids long. Germline CDR1 is SQVTM and CDR2 is ANQGSEA. CDR3 region: CSVEVRTAGEQYF.

The J gene is TRBJ2-5, the V gene TRBV4-2. The CDR3 consists of 15 residues. Germline-derived CDR1 and CDR2 are LGHNA and YNFKEQ. CDR3 amino acids: CASSQEPVVQETQYF.

The gene calls are TRBV5-1 and TRBJ2-7; TCRdb returns TRBD1, unconfirmable since there is no DNA. The CDR3 totals 16 residues. Germline-derived CDR1 and CDR2 are SGHRS and YFSETQ. The CDR3: CASSLERQGELYEQYF.

The rearrangement links TRBV4-1 to TRBJ1-1. Germline values: CDR1 MGHRA, CDR2 YSYEKL. The CDR3 is 14 residues long. The CDR3 reads CASSPVGSNTEAFF.

This sequence joins TRBV15 and TRBJ1-4; TCRdb indicates TRBD1, and absent DNA this call remains unverified. CDR1 is LNHNV, CDR2 YYDKDF, per germline (reference sequence). There are 15 residues in the CDR3. The CDR3 reads CATSREGKGNEKLFF.

The V call is TRBV29-1, the J call TRBJ2-4; TCRdb indicates TRBD1, and absent DNA this call remains unverified. The CDR3 sequence is 15 residues long. The germline V gene has CDR1 SQVTM and CDR2 ANQGSEA. The CDR3 sequence: CSVDGTPDSENIQYF.

The rearrangement links TRBV7-6 to TRBJ1-6; TCRdb proposes TRBD1, but this gene call is untestable without DNA. The V gene's germline CDR1 is SGHVS and CDR2 FNYEAQ. This CDR3 has 15 residues. CDR3 amino acids: CASSPGQGKGSPLHF.

CDR3 sequence: CASSLTPGIGETQYF. The chain couples TRBV7-2 to TRBJ2-5; TCRdb calls TRBD1, which cannot be checked without DNA. This CDR3 contains 15 residues. The germline gives CDR1 SGHTA, CDR2 FQGNSA.

CDR3 region: CASSSHRASGRDNEQFF. This sequence joins TRBV6-6 and TRBJ2-1; TCRdb's assignment of TRBD2 cannot be checked, as there is no DNA. The germline gives CDR1 MNHNY, CDR2 SVGAGI (reference sequence). The CDR3 has 17 residues.

This rearrangement joins TRBV20-1 to TRBJ2-1; the D gene TCRdb calls, TRBD2, cannot be checked with no DNA. This CDR3 has 14 residues. The germline gives CDR1 DFQATT, CDR2 SNEGSKA (reference sequence). The CDR3: CSATGPSAGNEQFF.

V usage is TRBV5-1 and J usage is TRBJ2-3; TCRdb selects TRBD1, and the lack of DNA leaves this call unchecked. Per germline, CDR1 SGHRS and CDR2 YFSETQ. This CDR3 is 16 amino acids long. The CDR3 loop reads CASSLGHRGEVDTQYF.

The chain carries TRBV12-3 or TRBV12-4 and TRBJ2-5; TCRdb outputs TRBD1, but without DNA this stays unchecked. The CDR3 runs to 14 residues. The CDR3: CASSFGTEQETQYF.

The chain recombines TRBV24-1 with TRBJ2-7; TCRdb indicates TRBD1, and absent DNA this call remains unverified. Per the germline V gene, CDR1 is KGHDR and CDR2 is SFDVKD. CDR3 length: 11 amino acids. CDR3 residues: CATSDWTEQYF.

The chain carries TRBV6-5 and TRBJ2-2; TCRdb gives TRBD2 as the D gene, but with no DNA this cannot be confirmed. Germline values: CDR1 MNHEY, CDR2 SVGAGI. The CDR3 loop spans 15 amino acids. CDR3 loop: CASSYLPQNTGELFF.